This paragraph covers one T cell receptor beta chain sequence. Its target is not known. Using its own MiXCR run on the reads, TCRdb lists one record per CDR3 protein. Here the sample spans some 500,000 distinct CDR3 sequences, 25% to 35% being singletons. CDR1 is LGHNA and CDR2 is YSLEER in the germline V gene. V lost 0 bases and J 5 bases, leaving 10 bases between the germline ends. The CDR3 totals 15 residues. The data originate from a study of T cell repertoires in cytomegalovirus infection. General observations from the study: CMV-specific TCR beta clonotypes restricted by HLA-C dominated the ex vivo response.

The source of this sequence is a human donor in good health (CMV status not recorded). Some clones in this sample may be carry-over from other donors' samples. The chain uses TRBV4-3 and TRBJ2-2; D is tentatively TRBD1 or TRBD2 (5 bases each). The specimen was cultured PBMCs, collected from culture after CMV antigen stimulation. The CDR3 sequence: CASSQEGDPTGELFF. The CDR3 DNA sequence: TGCGCCAGCAGCCAAGAAGGGGACCCGACCGGGGAGCTGTTTTTT.